This T cell receptor beta chain originates from a study of response to subunit inactivated influenza vaccine. Study-wide points: Seasonal influenza vaccination, on each occasion, was suggested by the authors to recruit few new T cells.

TCRdb re-called the RT-PCR reads through MiXCR, storing one row per CDR3 protein. Counted here are 650,000 to 800,000 distinct CDR3 sequences, about 18% occurring once; the ten biggest clones make up roughly 11%. The CDR3 has 14 residues. Germline V gene data show CDR1 as DFQATT and CDR2 as SNEGSKA (reference sequence). J gave up 7 bases and V 6 bases, and 11 bases lay outside the gene matches. This clonotype was detected only a few times. Its matching antigen is unknown. The sequence came from a man over 45 who received an inactivated influenza vaccine. The source material was PBMCs from blood, sampled about 5 days after vaccination. The chain employs TRBV20-1 and TRBJ2-1; 8 bases match TRBD2. In DNA form, the CDR3 reads TGCAGTGCCATAAGCGGGAGAGGTTTAAATGAGCAGTTCTTC. It codes for CSAISGRGLNEQFF.